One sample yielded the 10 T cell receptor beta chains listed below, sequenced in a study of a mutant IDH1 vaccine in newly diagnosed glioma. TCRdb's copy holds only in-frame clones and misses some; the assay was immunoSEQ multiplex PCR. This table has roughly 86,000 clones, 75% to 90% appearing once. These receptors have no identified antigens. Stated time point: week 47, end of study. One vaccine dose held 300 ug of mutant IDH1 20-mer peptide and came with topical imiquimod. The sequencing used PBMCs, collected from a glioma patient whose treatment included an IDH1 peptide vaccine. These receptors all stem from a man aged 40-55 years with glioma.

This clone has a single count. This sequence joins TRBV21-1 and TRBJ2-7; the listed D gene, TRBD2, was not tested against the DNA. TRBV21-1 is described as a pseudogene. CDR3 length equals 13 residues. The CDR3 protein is CAGRGGYSYEQYF. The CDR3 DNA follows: TGTGCCGGCCGCGGGGGGTACTCCTACGAGCAGTACTTC.

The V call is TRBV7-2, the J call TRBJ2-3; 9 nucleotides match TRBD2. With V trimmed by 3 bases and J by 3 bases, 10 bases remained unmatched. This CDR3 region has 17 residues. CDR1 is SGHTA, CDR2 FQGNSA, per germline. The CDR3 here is CASSFLVSAGGTDTQYF. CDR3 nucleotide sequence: TGTGCCAGCAGCTTCCTTGTTTCGGCGGGGGGGACAGATACGCAGTATTTT.

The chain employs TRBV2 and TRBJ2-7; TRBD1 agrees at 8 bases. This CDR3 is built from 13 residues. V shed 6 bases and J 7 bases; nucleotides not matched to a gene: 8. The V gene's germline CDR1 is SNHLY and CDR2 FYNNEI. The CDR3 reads CASSQDRVEEQYF. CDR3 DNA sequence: TGTGCCAGCAGCCAGGACAGGGTAGAAGAGCAGTACTTC.

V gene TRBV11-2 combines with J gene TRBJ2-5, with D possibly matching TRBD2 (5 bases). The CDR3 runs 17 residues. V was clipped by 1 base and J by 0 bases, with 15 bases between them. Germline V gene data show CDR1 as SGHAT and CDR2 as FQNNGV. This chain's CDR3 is CASSLAMALDYQETQYF. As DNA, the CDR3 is TGTGCCAGCAGCTTAGCCATGGCCCTGGACTACCAAGAGACCCAGTACTTC.

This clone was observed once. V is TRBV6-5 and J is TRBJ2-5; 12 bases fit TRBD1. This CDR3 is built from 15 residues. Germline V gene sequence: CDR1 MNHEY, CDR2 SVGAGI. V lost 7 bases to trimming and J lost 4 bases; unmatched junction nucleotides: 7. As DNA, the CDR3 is TGTGCCAGCATCGGTGGGACAGGGGGCGGAGAGACCCAGTACTTC. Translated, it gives CASIGGTGGGETQYF.

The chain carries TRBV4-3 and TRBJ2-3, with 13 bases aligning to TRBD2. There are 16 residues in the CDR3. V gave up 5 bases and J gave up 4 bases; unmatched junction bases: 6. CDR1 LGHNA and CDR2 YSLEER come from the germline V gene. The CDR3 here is CASSETGTSGADTQYF. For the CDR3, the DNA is TGCGCCAGCAGCGAAACCGGGACTAGCGGGGCAGATACGCAGTATTTT.

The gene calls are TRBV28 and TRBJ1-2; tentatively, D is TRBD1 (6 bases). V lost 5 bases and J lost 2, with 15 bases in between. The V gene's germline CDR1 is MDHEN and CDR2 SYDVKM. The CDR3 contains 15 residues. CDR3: CASSRPPDSNYGYTF. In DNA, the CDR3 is TGTGCCAGCAGTCGCCCACCGGACAGCAACTATGGCTACACCTTC.

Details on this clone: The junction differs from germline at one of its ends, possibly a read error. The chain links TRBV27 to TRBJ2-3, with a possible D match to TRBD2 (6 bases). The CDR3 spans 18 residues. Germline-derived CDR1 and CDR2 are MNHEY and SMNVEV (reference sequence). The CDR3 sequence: CAGRPGGGTPHRTDTQYF. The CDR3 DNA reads TGTGCCGGCAGACCAGGTGGCGGGACGCCCCACCGCACAGATACGCAGTATTTT.

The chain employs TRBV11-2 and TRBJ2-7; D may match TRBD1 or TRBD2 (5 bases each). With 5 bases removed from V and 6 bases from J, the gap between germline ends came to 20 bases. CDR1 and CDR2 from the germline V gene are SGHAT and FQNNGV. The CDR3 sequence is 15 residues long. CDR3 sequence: CASSPSGRSGLEQYF. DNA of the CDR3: TGTGCCAGCAGCCCATCGGGGAGATCGGGGCTCGAGCAGTACTTC. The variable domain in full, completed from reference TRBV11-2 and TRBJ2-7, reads EAGVAQSPRYKIIEKRQSVAFWCNPISGHATLYWYQQILGQGPKLLIQFQNNGVVDDSQLPKDRFSAERLKGVDSTLKIQPAKLEDSAVYLCASSPSGRSGLEQYFGPGTRLTVT.

CDR3 amino acids: CASSLGTSGGLDEQYF. The CDR3 DNA reads as TGCGCCAGCAGCCTTGGGACTAGCGGGGGGCTCGACGAGCAGTACTTC. The chain recombines TRBV5-1 with TRBJ2-7, with 15 positions matching TRBD2. Germline assignment: CDR1 SGHRS and CDR2 YFSETQ. With 4 bases clipped from V and 5 bases from J, the junction kept 7 bases outside the gene matches. The CDR3 has 16 residues. The full variable domain, completed using reference TRBV5-1 and TRBJ2-7, is KAGVTQTPRYLIKTRGQQVTLSCSPISGHRSVSWYQQTPGQGLQFLFEYFSETQRNKGNFPGRFSGRQFSNSRSEMNVSTLELGDSALYLCASSLGTSGGLDEQYFGPGTRLTVT.